This TCR beta chain is drawn from a study of blood T cell repertoires in COVID-19. Looking at the study overall: Sites in the United States, Italy and Spain provided acute and convalescent COVID-19 samples. In each case, the material was cDNA or gDNA derived from T cells, B-cell-depleted T cells, or PBMCs.

This clone was picked up a small number of times. CDR1 and CDR2 from the germline V gene are SQVTM and ANQGSEA. The CDR3 is 13 amino acids. V dropped 6 bases and J dropped 3 bases, with 14 bases sitting between them. Only in-frame clones appear in the TCRdb table, and some are missing; sequencing was by immunoSEQ multiplex PCR. The sample carries fewer than 250,000 clones, approximately 78% recorded once. The receptor was isolated from a woman aged 40-49 years with acute or convalescent COVID-19. The rearrangement joins TRBV29-1 to TRBJ1-1, with D unresolved. Input material: peripheral blood. CDR3 nucleotide sequence: TGCAGCGTCGAACAGAGGGAGTACACTGAAGCTTTCTTT. This translates into CSVEQREYTEAFF.